These T cell receptor beta chains were read from a single sample in a study of early T cells in non-severe SARS-CoV-2 infection. MiXCR was run by TCRdb on the 5' RACE reads, yielding one entry per CDR3 protein. Among some 100,000 distinct CDR3 sequences, roughly 14% were seen once, and the ten largest hold approximately 0.62%. Sequencing was carried out using whole blood. The receptor source for this set is an adult who was a healthcare worker with PCR-confirmed SARS-CoV-2 infection or an uninfected control (not recorded which). The CDR3 runs from the conserved cysteine through the conserved F or W. A D gene is named only where the DNA matches it firmly. Expanded clones are given a class, and other clones once, few, many or no size at all.

j_gene,v_gene,abundance,d_gene,CDR3nt,CDR3aa
TRBJ1-6,TRBV7-2,few,TRBD1,TGTGCCAGCAGCTTCCCACAGGGGATGGTCTCACCCCTCCACTTT,CASSFPQGMVSPLHF
TRBJ2-2,TRBV10-3,.,.,TGTGCCATCAGTCCTAACACCGGGGAGCTGTTTTTT,CAISPNTGELFF
TRBJ2-1,TRBV29-1,.,.,TGCAGCGTCCTCGTTGAGGGTAGGCGGGATGAGCAGTTCTTC,CSVLVEGRRDEQFF
TRBJ1-6,TRBV30,.,.,TGTGCCTGGAGTGAGAATTCACCCCTCCACTTT,CAWSENSPLHF
TRBJ1-1,TRBV10-3,many,.,TGTGCCATCAGCGAGGTTATGGGGGGCGCGGGGAACACTGAAGCTTTCTTT,CAISEVMGGAGNTEAFF
TRBJ1-5,TRBV5-6,many,.,TGTGCCAGCAGCTTAAATCCCCGGGACACGCAGGAAGAGGGGCGAAATCAGCCCCAGCATTTT,CASSLNPRDTQEEGRNQPQHF
TRBJ2-1,TRBV5-1,few,TRBD2,TGCGCCAGCAGCCCAAGGACTAGCGGGGTCTCCTACAATGAGCAGTTCTTC,CASSPRTSGVSYNEQFF
TRBJ2-1,TRBV7-9,few,TRBD1,TGTGCCAGCAGCTTGACAGGGGCGAACTACAATGAGCAGTTCTTC,CASSLTGANYNEQFF
TRBJ2-4,TRBV7-2,.,TRBD1,TGTGCCAGCAGGACAGGGGGCTCCAAAAACATTCAGTACTTC,CASRTGGSKNIQYF
TRBJ2-1,TRBV2,.,.,TGTGCCAGCAGTGCCTACTCTTCGGGTGAGCAGTTCTTC,CASSAYSSGEQFF
TRBJ2-3,TRBV24-1,few,.,TGTGCCACCAGTGATTTTGTGGGGGGCACAGATACGCAGTATTTT,CATSDFVGGTDTQYF
TRBJ2-3,TRBV6-1,.,.,TGTGCCAGCAGTGCCCGTCGGGGCACAGATACGCAGTATTTT,CASSARRGTDTQYF
TRBJ1-3,TRBV6-5,.,.,TGTGCCAGCAGAGATAGGATCGAAAACACCATATATTTT,CASRDRIENTIYF
TRBJ2-3,TRBV29-1,.,.,TGCAGCGTTGAAGGAGGGGGATCGGGTACAGATACGCAGTATTTT,CSVEGGGSGTDTQYF
TRBJ2-5,TRBV11-2,.,.,TGTGCCAGCAGCTCCAGAGGGGGGGTGGAAGAGACCCAGTACTTC,CASSSRGGVEETQYF
TRBJ2-5,TRBV9,.,TRBD2,TGTGCCAGCAGCGTAGACGAGGGGAGGGGAGAGACCCAGTACTTC,CASSVDEGRGETQYF
TRBJ1-1,TRBV3-1,.,.,TGTGCCAGCAGCCGATTACCAGGAAAACCTGAAGCTTTCTTT,CASSRLPGKPEAFF
TRBJ2-1,TRBV7-9,.,.,TGTGCCAGCAGCTTAGAGGACAGCTACAATGAGCAGTTCTTC,CASSLEDSYNEQFF
TRBJ2-1,TRBV29-1,.,TRBD2,TGCAGCGTTGGGAGTAGCGGGGGCCTCTACAATGAGCAGTTCTTC,CSVGSSGGLYNEQFF
TRBJ1-6,TRBV20-1,.,TRBD1,TGCAGTGCATACGACAGGGTATCTTCACCCCTCCACTTT,CSAYDRVSSPLHF
TRBJ2-3,TRBV29-1,.,TRBD2,TGCAGCGTTACCCAGCGGGGAGGCGCGGTTGATACGCAGTATTTT,CSVTQRGGAVDTQYF
TRBJ2-5,TRBV29-1,many,.,TGCAGCGTTGATCGGGAATTGGGGACCCAGTACTTC,CSVDRELGTQYF
TRBJ2-3,TRBV5-1,.,.,TGCGCCAGCAGATACCTACCCCCGGATACGCAGTATTTT,CASRYLPPDTQYF
TRBJ2-3,TRBV29-1,.,TRBD1,TGCAGCGTTGGCGGACAGGGGTTCGCAGATACGCAGTATTTT,CSVGGQGFADTQYF
TRBJ1-5,TRBV6-1,.,TRBD1,TGTGCCAGCAGAAGAGACAGGGGGCCTCAGCCCCAGCATTTT,CASRRDRGPQPQHF